Each of the 23 T cell receptor beta chains below was sequenced from the same sample in a study. In TCRdb, the 5' RACE reads were re-called with MiXCR into one record per CDR3 protein. Among nearly 55,000 distinct CDR3 sequences listed, around 24% were seen once. The sample consisted of tumor-infiltrating naive CD4+ T cells sorted from the breast tumor. As for subset: naive CD4+ T cells, CD4+CD45RA+CD25-. These receptors were collected from a female donor with breast cancer.

The chain uses TRBV5-6 and TRBJ1-2; unclear D gene. Germline V gene data show CDR1 as SGHDT and CDR2 as YYEEEE. Trimming removed 4 bases at V and 1 base at J, with 11 bases between. The CDR3 is made up of 14 amino acids. CDR3 in DNA: TGTGCCAGCAGCGTTCTGCTGGGTAACTATGGCTACACCTTC. Translated, it gives CASSVLLGNYGYTF.

The rearrangement joins TRBV7-8 to TRBJ1-1, with D unclear. The germline CDR1 and CDR2 sequences are SGHVS and FQNEAQ. The CDR3 is made up of 15 amino acids. Deletions cut 5 bases from V and 0 bases from J, with 13 bases between. The CDR3 sequence: CASSPPRALNTEAFF. CDR3 sequence (DNA): TGTGCCAGCAGCCCGCCACGGGCGCTGAACACTGAAGCTTTCTTT.

The chain couples TRBV10-3 to TRBJ1-2; the D is unclear. The CDR3 has 14 residues. From germline, CDR1 is ENHRY and CDR2 SYGVKD. V gave up 10 bases and J gave up 0 bases, with 15 bases separating them. CDR3 DNA sequence: TGTGCCACATCTAACGGCGGAACTAACTATGGCTACACCTTC. As protein: CATSNGGTNYGYTF.

The chain has TRBV20-1 and TRBJ1-1; unclear D gene. Germline CDR1 reads DFQATT; CDR2 reads SNEGSKA (reference sequence). The CDR3 loop spans 11 amino acids. Trimming left V 5 bases short and J 8 bases short, with 12 bases between. The CDR3 DNA sequence: TGCAGTGCTCCGACCCCCAGGGAAGCTTTCTTT. It encodes CSAPTPREAFF.

Many counts were recorded for this clonotype. The chain joins TRBV29-1 to TRBJ1-2, with a weak D call TRBD1 (6 bases). The germline V gene has CDR1 SQVTM and CDR2 ANQGSEA. V lost 5 bases, J lost 13 bases, and 17 bases lay in between. The CDR3 is 11 residues long. CDR3: CSVPGQLKPTF. The CDR3 coding sequence is TGCAGCGTTCCCGGACAGTTAAAACCCACCTTC.

This clonotype was seen a handful of times. The chain employs TRBV5-6 and TRBJ2-2; D remains unclear. V lost 6 bases and J 3 bases, leaving 15 bases between the germline ends. Germline V lookup: CDR1 SGHDT, CDR2 YYEEEE. The CDR3 has 15 residues. This CDR3 reads CASTRAGWYTGELFF. In DNA, the CDR3 is TGTGCCAGCACCCGGGCCGGGTGGTACACCGGGGAGCTGTTTTTT.

This clonotype was detected only a few times. The chain has TRBV7-2 and TRBJ2-3, with D unclear. Looked up from germline, CDR1 is SGHTA and CDR2 is FQGNSA. This CDR3 contains 11 residues. V gave up 2 bases and J gave up 8 bases, with 5 bases separating them. CDR3 DNA sequence: TGTGCCAGCAGCTTAAGTTCTACGCAGTATTTT. This translates into CASSLSSTQYF.

The gene calls are TRBV11-2 and TRBJ2-2; no clear D. Between the trimmed V and J ends, which lost 5 bases and 3 bases, there was a span of 7 bases. Germline CDR1 and CDR2: SGHAT and FQNNGV. The CDR3 runs 13 residues. DNA of the CDR3: TGTGCCAGCAGCCCCTGGGACACCGGGGAGCTGTTTTTT. Translated, it gives CASSPWDTGELFF.

The chain carries TRBV4-2 and TRBJ2-3; possibly TRBD2 for D (6 bases). Trimming shortened V by 4 bases and J by 0 bases, and 11 bases separated the two germline ends. This CDR3 contains 15 residues. Per germline, CDR1 LGHNA and CDR2 YNFKEQ. The CDR3 nucleotides are TGTGCCAGCAGCCCTAGCGCCTCTAGCACAGATACGCAGTATTTT. Protein sequence: CASSPSASSTDTQYF.

The chain couples TRBV7-2 to TRBJ2-1; possible D gene TRBD2, 5 bases. CDR3 length equals 15 residues. V dropped 5 bases and J dropped 0 bases, with 11 bases sitting between them. In germline, CDR1 is SGHTA, CDR2 FQGNSA. The CDR3 protein is CASSPGGPSYNEQFF. In DNA form, the CDR3 reads TGTGCCAGCAGCCCAGGAGGTCCCTCCTACAATGAGCAGTTCTTC.

In its sample, this clonotype was seen many times. The chain is built from TRBV6-5 and TRBJ2-7; 9 bases are a match to TRBD2. In germline, CDR1 is MNHEY, CDR2 SVGAGI. CDR3 length equals 15 residues. The trim removed 5 bases at V and 4 bases at J, leaving 9 bases unmatched. The CDR3 region is CASSPGLAGVYEQYF. The CDR3 DNA sequence: TGTGCCAGCAGTCCCGGGTTAGCGGGAGTATACGAGCAGTACTTC.

This clonotype was seen more than once but under ten times. The rearrangement joins TRBV5-1 to TRBJ2-1; TRBD1 matches 10 bases. V gave up 4 bases and J gave up 2 bases; unmatched junction bases: 3. This CDR3 comprises 15 residues. CDR1 is SGHRS, CDR2 YFSETQ, per germline. CDR3 protein: CASSPGQGAYNEQFF. In nucleotides, the CDR3 is TGCGCCAGCAGCCCAGGACAGGGGGCCTACAATGAGCAGTTCTTC. The full variable domain, in which reference TRBV5-1 and TRBJ2-1 provide the parts outside the CDR3, is KAGVTQTPRYLIKTRGQQVTLSCSPISGHRSVSWYQQTPGQGLQFLFEYFSETQRNKGNFPGRFSGRQFSNSRSEMNVSTLELGDSALYLCASSPGQGAYNEQFFGPGTRLTVL.

The J gene is TRBJ2-7, the V gene TRBV18; D gene unclear. Looked up from germline, CDR1 is KGHSH and CDR2 is LQKENI. The V end was cut by 0 bases, the J end by 5 bases, with 14 bases between. This CDR3 contains 15 residues. The CDR3: CASSPPSQHSDEQYF. CDR3 coding DNA: TGTGCCAGCTCACCACCGTCACAACATTCGGACGAGCAGTACTTC.

V is TRBV28 and J is TRBJ2-1, with D unclear. This CDR3 is 14 amino acids long. The V end lost 4 bases, the J end lost 8 bases, and 15 bases lay between the germline ends. Germline values: CDR1 MDHEN, CDR2 SYDVKM. The CDR3 nucleotides are TGTGCCAGCAGTTCACCAGTGGGTTCCGATGAGCAGTTCTTC. Its protein product is CASSSPVGSDEQFF.

This clonotype has a handful of counts. This sequence joins TRBV5-1 and TRBJ2-2; a possible D gene is TRBD2 (5 bases). Per the germline V gene, CDR1 is SGHRS and CDR2 is YFSETQ. CDR3 length: 16 residues. With 4 bases removed from V and 0 bases from J, the gap between germline ends came to 13 bases. This chain's CDR3 is CASSPDGISNTGELFF. The CDR3 bases are TGCGCCAGCAGCCCGGACGGGATATCGAACACCGGGGAGCTGTTTTTT.

This clonotype was observed a handful of times. This chain links TRBV5-1 with TRBJ2-7; the match to TRBD1 covers 8 bases. The CDR3 has 13 amino acids. Losses at the gene ends were 4 bases for V and 6 bases for J; bases not matched to a gene: 6. Germline assignment: CDR1 SGHRS and CDR2 YFSETQ. The CDR3 is CASSRGQESEQYF. The CDR3, as DNA: TGCGCCAGCAGCCGGGGACAGGAAAGCGAGCAGTACTTC. Filled out from reference TRBV5-1 and TRBJ2-7, the complete variable domain reads KAGVTQTPRYLIKTRGQQVTLSCSPISGHRSVSWYQQTPGQGLQFLFEYFSETQRNKGNFPGRFSGRQFSNSRSEMNVSTLELGDSALYLCASSRGQESEQYFGPGTRLTVT.

This clonotype was seen at least ten times. The gene calls are TRBV3-1 and TRBJ2-2; 8 bases fit TRBD1. The CDR3 is 16 amino acids. The junction had 1 base not matched to a gene; V was cut back by 0 bases and J by 1 base. The V gene's germline CDR1 is LGHDT and CDR2 YNNKEL (reference sequence). CDR3 coding DNA: TGTGCCAGCAGCCAAGACAGGGGGCAGAACACCGGGGAGCTGTTTTTT. Translating it yields CASSQDRGQNTGELFF.

The chain uses TRBV27 and TRBJ2-7, with 9 bases fitting TRBD2. The CDR3 has 14 amino acids. Germline trimming cut 4 bases from V and 6 bases from J; bases unmatched to any gene: 7. Germline V gene lookup returns CDR1 MNHEY and CDR2 SMNVEV (reference sequence). This chain's CDR3 is CASSSVAGGREQYF. CDR3 bases: TGTGCCAGCAGTTCTGTTGCGGGAGGGCGCGAGCAGTACTTC.

The V and J genes are TRBV9 and TRBJ2-5; 7 bases fit TRBD1. CDR3 length: 16 residues. The ends lost 3 bases at V and 4 bases at J; junction bases unmatched: 12. Germline lookup yields CDR1 SGDLS and CDR2 YYNGEE. The chain's CDR3 is CASSAAQGRGRETQYF. CDR3 DNA: TGTGCCAGCAGCGCCGCCCAAGGCAGGGGGAGAGAGACCCAGTACTTC.

This clonotype was seen a few times. The chain joins TRBV5-1 to TRBJ2-1; TRBD2 aligns across 8 bases. This CDR3 has 17 residues. Germline V gene sequence: CDR1 SGHRS, CDR2 YFSETQ. Trimming took 0 bases from V and 1 from J; bases not matched to a gene: 6. The CDR3 loop reads CASSLGQLAGSYNEQFF. For the CDR3, the DNA is TGCGCCAGCAGCTTGGGCCAATTAGCGGGATCCTACAATGAGCAGTTCTTC.

The genes are TRBV7-2 and TRBJ1-2; no clear D. Germline loops: CDR1 SGHTA, CDR2 FQGNSA. CDR3 size: 12 residues. V lost 1 base, J lost 4 bases, and 4 bases lay in between. The CDR3 DNA follows: TGTGCCAGCAGCTTAGAAATCTATGGCTACACCTTC. It specifies CASSLEIYGYTF.

This clonotype was detected only a few times. The chain employs TRBV7-2 and TRBJ1-5, with D possibly matching TRBD1 (6 bases). CDR3 length: 14 residues. Trimming took off 1 base at V and 7 bases at J, with 11 bases between the two ends. Germline values: CDR1 SGHTA, CDR2 FQGNSA. CDR3 nucleotides: TGTGCCAGCAGCTTAGGGCAGGGGTACCAGCCCCAGCATTTT. The encoded protein is CASSLGQGYQPQHF.

The J gene is TRBJ2-2, the V gene TRBV5-1, with 14 bases aligning to TRBD2. The trim removed 5 bases at V and 2 bases at J, leaving 5 bases unmatched. Germline CDR1 reads SGHRS; CDR2 reads YFSETQ. The CDR3 sequence is 17 residues long. CDR3: CASRPGLAGGNTGELFF. CDR3 in DNA: TGCGCCAGCAGACCCGGACTAGCGGGAGGCAACACCGGGGAGCTGTTTTTT.